This T cell receptor beta chain was sequenced during a study of CD8 T cells in Susac syndrome. Whole-study findings and limits: It was acknowledged in the study that its TCR sequencing and HLA analysis involved a relatively small number of individuals.

Isolation of CD8+ and CD4+ T cells was performed negatively, whereas enrichment of TEMRA cells was done by FACS. Concerning this clonotype: Its antigen remains unknown.

The germline V gene encodes CDR1 MGHDK and CDR2 SYGVNS. J was trimmed by 5 bases and V by 3 bases; bases with no gene match: 10. This CDR3 is 16 amino acids long. Reverse transcription of 0.5 to 1 ug RNA used random hexamers. immunoSEQ multiplex PCR amplified TCR beta CDR3 across 54 Vbeta, 13 Jbeta. MiXCR, run by TCRdb on the immunoSEQ multiplex PCR reads, gives a single entry per CDR3 protein. The table has approximately 120,000 distinct CDR3 sequences, 90% to 95% seen once. This TCR was recovered from a human donor in good health. V usage is TRBV25-1 and J usage is TRBJ2-5; TRBD2 agrees at 9 bases. Sequencing was carried out using CD4+ T cells from PBMCs. CDR3 sequence: CASSEAGREGRETQYF. The CDR3 DNA reads TGTGCCAGCAGTGAGGCGGGGCGGGAGGGCCGGGAGACCCAGTACTTC.